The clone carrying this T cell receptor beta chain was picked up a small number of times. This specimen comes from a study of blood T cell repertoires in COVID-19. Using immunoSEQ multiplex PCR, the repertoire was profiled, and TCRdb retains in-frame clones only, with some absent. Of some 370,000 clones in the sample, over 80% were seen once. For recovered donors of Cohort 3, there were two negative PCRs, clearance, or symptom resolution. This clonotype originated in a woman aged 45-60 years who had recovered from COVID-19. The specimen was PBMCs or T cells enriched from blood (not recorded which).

CDR3 in amino acids: CASSLRVSQPQHF. DNA for the CDR3: TGTGCCAGCAGTCTCCGGGTGAGTCAGCCCCAGCATTTT. The J gene is TRBJ1-5, the V gene TRBV12-3 or TRBV12-4, with D hard to call. This CDR3 is 13 amino acids long. V was pared by 5 bases and J by 6 bases, with 11 bases between.